Below, 9 T cell receptor beta chains from the same sample are listed, as sequenced in a study of cytomegalovirus exposure and HLA in healthy donors. Profiling relied on immunoSEQ multiplex PCR, and the TCRdb table lists in-frame clones only, not all of them. The table lists 150,000 to 200,000 clones, 86% of them singletons. The specimen sequenced was PBMCs. The receptors come from a young woman in good health and CMV-seronegative.

This clone was counted between two and nine times. The chain employs TRBV14 and TRBJ2-1, with a weak D call TRBD1 (5 bases). Germline loops: CDR1 SGHDN, CDR2 FVKESK. CDR3 length: 12 amino acids. Trimming removed 5 bases from V and 6 bases from J, with 8 bases in between. DNA for the CDR3: TGTGCCAGCAGCAGGGGCCTCAATGAGCAGTTCTTC. It encodes CASSRGLNEQFF.

This clone was detected only once. The chain links TRBV10-3 to TRBJ2-1, with 10 bases aligning to TRBD2. Per the germline V gene, CDR1 is ENHRY and CDR2 is SYGVKD. The length of the CDR3 is 15 residues. V gave up 7 bases and J gave up 2 bases; unmatched junction bases: 5. The DNA of the CDR3 is TGTGCCATCACCCCAGCGGGGGGGGCCTACAATGAGCAGTTCTTC. Its translation: CAITPAGGAYNEQFF.

This chain uses TRBV10-3 with TRBJ2-1; 10 positions match TRBD2. The CDR3 loop spans 17 amino acids. V was clipped by 8 bases and J by 1 base; unmatched bases: 11. Germline V gene lookup returns CDR1 ENHRY and CDR2 SYGVKD. In DNA form, the CDR3 reads TGTGCCATCGGTTCCCCAGTAGCGGGGGGATCCTACAATGAGCAGTTCTTC. Residues: CAIGSPVAGGSYNEQFF.

V usage is TRBV4-2 and J usage is TRBJ2-7; 9 bases are a match to TRBD2. The CDR3 has 15 residues. V shed 0 bases and J 3 bases; nucleotides not matched to a gene: 3. Looked up from germline, CDR1 is LGHNA and CDR2 is YNFKEQ. The CDR3 loop is CASSQDSGGIYEQYF. DNA for the CDR3: TGTGCCAGCAGCCAAGACAGCGGGGGGATCTACGAGCAGTACTTC.

The CDR3 nucleotides are TGTGCCAGCTACGATGGGACTCCCCAAGAGACCCAGTACTTC. The encoded protein is CASYDGTPQETQYF. This sequence joins TRBV2 and TRBJ2-5, with D possibly matching TRBD2 (6 bases). The V and J ends lost 8 bases and 1 base respectively, with 14 bases between them. The CDR3 contains 14 residues. Germline V gives CDR1 SNHLY, CDR2 FYNNEI.

J is TRBJ2-1 and V is TRBV6-1; 7 bases are shared with TRBD2. CDR3 length equals 14 residues. Germline-derived CDR1 and CDR2 are MNHNS and SASEGT. J lost 2 bases, V lost 4 bases, and 2 bases had no gene match. The CDR3 region has the DNA TGTGCCAGCAGTGGGCTAGCGGCCTACAATGAGCAGTTCTTC. It specifies CASSGLAAYNEQFF.

In DNA form, the CDR3 reads TGTGCCAGCAGTGTGACAGGGGGGAACTACGAGCAGTACTTC. It yields the protein CASSVTGGNYEQYF. This chain joins TRBV25-1 and TRBJ2-7; 9 bases match TRBD1. Per the germline V gene, CDR1 is MGHDK and CDR2 is SYGVNS. V trimming: 4 bases; J trimming: 3 bases; junction bases outside the gene matches: 4. The CDR3 sequence is 14 residues long.

The chain joins TRBV29-1 to TRBJ1-1; a weak D match, TRBD1 (6 bases). V was shortened by 4 bases and J by 1 base, with 10 bases between the two germline ends. Per the germline V gene, CDR1 is SQVTM and CDR2 is ANQGSEA. The CDR3 consists of 13 residues. The CDR3 DNA reads TGCAGCGTTGCCGGGGACAAGAACACTGAAGCTTTCTTT. Its protein product is CSVAGDKNTEAFF.

This chain links TRBV6-1 with TRBJ2-2; D possibly corresponds to TRBD2 (5 bases). Looked up from germline, CDR1 is MNHNS and CDR2 is SASEGT. Trimming pared 1 base from V and 6 bases from J, leaving 6 bases between. CDR3 length equals 13 residues. The CDR3 region has the DNA TGTGCCAGCAGTGAAGGTAGCGCCGGGGAGCTGTTTTTT. Encoded protein: CASSEGSAGELFF.